These T cell receptor beta chains were read from a single sample in a study of cytomegalovirus exposure and HLA in healthy donors. Clones were read by immunoSEQ multiplex PCR, and TCRdb kept only the in-frame ones, dropping some. The top ten clones hold 2% to 2.5% of a sample with about 170,000 clones, approximately 80% of them seen once. Sequenced input: PBMCs. The receptors were sampled from a male donor in good health and CMV-seronegative. Each CDR3 is given with its conserved first and last residue. D genes are given only for firm matches. For some rows the clone size is stated as once, few or many, or as a class when expanded; others skip it.

J gene,clone size,V gene,D gene,CDR3 DNA,CDR3 protein
TRBJ2-5,NA,TRBV29-1,NA,TGCAGCGTTGAAGAGGGGGGAGAGACCCAGTACTTC,CSVEEGGETQYF
TRBJ2-3,once,TRBV15,NA,TGTGCCACCAGAGCACCGAGCCTCACAGATACGCAGTATTTT,CATRAPSLTDTQYF
TRBJ2-3,NA,TRBV4-1,TRBD2,TGCGCCAGCAGCATGACTAGCGGGATCGGAGATACGCAGTATTTT,CASSMTSGIGDTQYF
TRBJ2-5,NA,TRBV5-4,TRBD2,TGTGCCAGCAGCACCCCGGGGGGGGGCGGGGGGACCCAGTACTTC,CASSTPGGGGGTQYF
TRBJ1-2,NA,TRBV6-1,NA,TGTGCCAGCAGTGAAGCGGACAGATTCTATGGCTACACCTTC,CASSEADRFYGYTF
TRBJ2-5,NA,TRBV4-2,TRBD1,TGTGCCAGCAGCCAAGATTCCGGGACAGGCGCCCAAGAGACCCAGTACTTC,CASSQDSGTGAQETQYF
TRBJ1-1,NA,TRBV6-1,NA,TGTGCCAGCAGTGGGGACACCTCGAACACTGAAGCTTTCTTT,CASSGDTSNTEAFF
TRBJ2-5,once,TRBV4-2,TRBD2,TGTGCCAGCAGCCCCTTGATAGCGGGATTTGGCGAGACCCAGTACTTC,CASSPLIAGFGETQYF
TRBJ2-7,once,TRBV5-4,NA,TGTGCCAGCAGCCGAGGGAGATCCTACGAGCAGTACTTC,CASSRGRSYEQYF
TRBJ1-6,NA,TRBV30,NA,TGTGCCTGGAGTGTATGGACAGACGGAAATTCACCCCTCCACTTT,CAWSVWTDGNSPLHF
TRBJ2-1,NA,TRBV7-9,TRBD2,TGTGCCAGCAGCTCGCCGGGACTAGCGGGAGCAGATGAGCAGTTCTTC,CASSSPGLAGADEQFF
TRBJ2-7,NA,TRBV7-9,TRBD2,TGTGCCAGCAGCCGTGGTCGGGGGGGGAACTCCTACGAGCAGTACTTC,CASSRGRGGNSYEQYF
TRBJ2-3,NA,TRBV7-2,TRBD2,TGTGCCAGCAGCTTAGGGACTAGCGGGCTTACAGATACGCAGTATTTT,CASSLGTSGLTDTQYF
TRBJ2-4,once,TRBV30,NA,TGTGCCTGGAGTGTGTGGCAGGCCCAAATTGGCATTCAGTACTTC,CAWSVWQAQIGIQYF
TRBJ2-7,NA,TRBV7-9,NA,TGTGCCAGCAGCTTGGCAGCGCTCGAGCAGTACTTC,CASSLAALEQYF
TRBJ1-2,NA,TRBV13,NA,TGTGCCAGCAGCTTAAGACAGAGTAACTATGGCTACACCTTC,CASSLRQSNYGYTF
TRBJ1-5,NA,TRBV7-8,NA,TGTGCCAGCAGCTTAGGCCCCTCAGAACAGCCCCAGCATTTT,CASSLGPSEQPQHF
TRBJ2-3,NA,TRBV18,TRBD2,TGTGCCAGCTCACCAGACGGGGGGGCCGCAGATACGCAGTATTTT,CASSPDGGAADTQYF
TRBJ2-1,NA,TRBV6-1,NA,TGTGCCAGCACCTACTCGCTCCCGTACAATGAGCAGTTCTTC,CASTYSLPYNEQFF
TRBJ2-5,NA,TRBV27,TRBD2,TGTGCCAGCAGTTTTCGGGGTCCTAGCGGGAGGGAGACCCAGTACTTC,CASSFRGPSGRETQYF
TRBJ2-2,NA,TRBV6-1,TRBD1,TGTGCCAGCAATCACAGGGGTGCCGGGGAGCTGTTTTTT,CASNHRGAGELFF
TRBJ1-2,NA,TRBV7-2,TRBD1,TGTGCCAGCAGCTTAAGTGGGGACAGGGGTGGCTACACCTTC,CASSLSGDRGGYTF
TRBJ2-1,NA,TRBV4-3,TRBD2,TGCGCCAGCAGCCAGGGACTAGCGGGCGCCTACAATGAGCAGTTCTTC,CASSQGLAGAYNEQFF
TRBJ2-2,NA,TRBV18,NA,TGTGCCAGCTCACCTCTGTCCCGGTACGGGGAGCTGTTTTTT,CASSPLSRYGELFF
TRBJ2-7,NA,TRBV18,NA,TGTGCCAGCTCCCCGCCATCCGGGTCTGAGCAGTACTTC,CASSPPSGSEQYF
TRBJ1-2,NA,TRBV15,NA,TGTGCCACCAGCAGAGTACAGAGCTATGGCTACACCTTC,CATSRVQSYGYTF
TRBJ2-3,NA,TRBV7-8,TRBD2,TGTGCCAGCAGCTTAGCGGGGGTAGCGGGGGTGACAGATACGCAGTATTTT,CASSLAGVAGVTDTQYF
TRBJ2-1,NA,TRBV19,TRBD2,TGTGCCTCCAAAGTGAGGGAGGGCCCCAATGAGCAGTTCTTC,CASKVREGPNEQFF
TRBJ2-6,NA,TRBV15,TRBD2,TGTGCCACCAGCAGAGATCCAGCGGGGGGCTCTGGGGCCAACGTCCTGACTTTC,CATSRDPAGGSGANVLTF
TRBJ2-1,few,TRBV10-3,NA,TGTGCCATCAGTTCGACTAGGGATGAGCAGTTCTTC,CAISSTRDEQFF
TRBJ1-6,once,TRBV2,TRBD1,TGTGCCAGCAGTTTAATGGCGATGGGACAGGCCACATATAATTCACCCCTCCACTTT,CASSLMAMGQATYNSPLHF
TRBJ1-1,NA,TRBV7-3,NA,TGTGCCAGCTCGGAGGCTCCGAACACTGAAGCTTTCTTT,CASSEAPNTEAFF
TRBJ1-4,once,TRBV19,NA,TGTGCCAGCCGGGGTGAAAAACTGTTTTTT,CASRGEKLFF
TRBJ1-3,NA,TRBV15,NA,TGTGCCACCAGCAGAGGCACAGGGATCGCTGGAAACACCATATATTTT,CATSRGTGIAGNTIYF
TRBJ1-4,NA,TRBV5-5,NA,TGTGCCAGCAGCTTCCAATCAACTAATGAAAAACTGTTTTTT,CASSFQSTNEKLFF
TRBJ1-2,NA,TRBV7-6,TRBD1,TGTGCCAGCAGCTTAGGGGCAGGGGGAGGCTATGGCTACACCTTC,CASSLGAGGGYGYTF
TRBJ2-1,NA,TRBV9,TRBD1,TGTGCCAGCAGCGTGGTGGGACAGGGTGCCAATGAGCAGTTCTTC,CASSVVGQGANEQFF
TRBJ2-3,NA,TRBV5-4,TRBD1,TGTGCCAGCAGTTTGCCGGGACAGGGCACAGATACGCAGTATTTT,CASSLPGQGTDTQYF
TRBJ1-4,NA,TRBV4-3,NA,TGCGCCAGCAGCCAAGATAGGGGCGAAAAACTGTTTTTT,CASSQDRGEKLFF
TRBJ2-7,NA,TRBV9,TRBD1,TGTGCCAGCAGCCCCCGGGACAGGGGCTACGAGCAGTACTTC,CASSPRDRGYEQYF
TRBJ1-5,NA,TRBV7-8,NA,TGTGCCAGCAGCTCTCAGATATATGCAGGGGATAGCAATCAGCCCCAGCATTTT,CASSSQIYAGDSNQPQHF
TRBJ2-5,NA,TRBV30,TRBD2,TGTGCCTGGAGGACTAGCGGGGGGTACCAAGAGACCCAGTACTTC,CAWRTSGGYQETQYF
TRBJ2-3,NA,TRBV18,TRBD1,TGTGCCAGCTCACCGACAGGGTCAGATACGCAGTATTTT,CASSPTGSDTQYF
TRBJ1-2,NA,TRBV6-5,TRBD1,TGTGCCAGCAGTTACTCCCTACAGGGGGCCTCTGGCTACACCTTC,CASSYSLQGASGYTF
TRBJ2-5,NA,TRBV2,TRBD1,TGTGCCAGCAGTGTGGGGCAGGGGGCGAGGAGGGAGACCCAGTACTTC,CASSVGQGARRETQYF
TRBJ1-2,NA,TRBV6-6,NA,TGTGCCAGCAGCCCAACGGGTCCCGGCGGCGGCTACACCTTC,CASSPTGPGGGYTF
TRBJ2-1,NA,TRBV14,TRBD2,TGTGCCAGCAGCCCTCCATTTAGGGGACTAGATACCTACAATGAGCAGTTCTTC,CASSPPFRGLDTYNEQFF
TRBJ1-5,NA,TRBV6-6,NA,TGTGCCAGCAGTTACTCCGCCGACAGGCAGCCCCAGCATTTT,CASSYSADRQPQHF